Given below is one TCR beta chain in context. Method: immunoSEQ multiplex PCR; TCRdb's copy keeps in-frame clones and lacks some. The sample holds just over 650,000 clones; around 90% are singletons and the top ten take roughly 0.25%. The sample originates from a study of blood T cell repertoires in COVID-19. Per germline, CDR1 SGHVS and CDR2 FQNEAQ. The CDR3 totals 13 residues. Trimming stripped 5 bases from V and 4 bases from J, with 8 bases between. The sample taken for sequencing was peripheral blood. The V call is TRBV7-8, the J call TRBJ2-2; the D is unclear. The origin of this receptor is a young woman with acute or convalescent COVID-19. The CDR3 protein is CASSPYFTGELFF. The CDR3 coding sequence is TGTGCCAGCAGCCCCTATTTCACCGGGGAGCTGTTTTTT.